What follows are 26 T cell receptor beta chains derived from one specimen sequenced in a study of cytomegalovirus exposure and HLA in healthy donors. Both 60 Vbeta primers and 13 Jbeta primers went into the PCR. Clones were read by immunoSEQ multiplex PCR, and TCRdb kept only the in-frame ones, dropping some. This specimen shows roughly 140,000 clones; the ten leading clones hold approximately 2.4%. The sequencing input was PBMCs. These receptors all come from a man aged 35-49 years in good health and CMV-seronegative.

This chain connects TRBV7-9 to TRBJ2-5; TRBD2 is a possible D gene (5 bases). The germline CDR1 and CDR2 sequences are SEHNR and FQNEAQ (reference sequence). CDR3 length: 13 amino acids. V gave up 8 bases and J gave up 1 base, with 11 bases separating them. The CDR3 is CASYGRGQETQYF. CDR3 bases: TGTGCCAGCTACGGCCGGGGCCAAGAGACCCAGTACTTC.

The chain has TRBV6-1 and TRBJ1-2; 8 positions match TRBD1. J lost 6 bases, V lost 2 bases, and 5 bases had no gene match. The CDR3 spans 14 residues. Per germline, CDR1 MNHNS and CDR2 SASEGT. The DNA of the CDR3 is TGTGCCAGCAGTGAAATGGACAGGGATAATGGCTACACCTTC. This codes for CASSEMDRDNGYTF.

The V gene is TRBV5-1, the J gene TRBJ2-5; 9 nucleotides match TRBD1. The CDR3 runs to 15 residues. V gave up 4 bases and J gave up 3 bases; unmatched junction bases: 7. The germline V gene encodes CDR1 SGHRS and CDR2 YFSETQ. CDR3 nucleotides: TGCGCCAGCAGCATGGGGACAGGGCCCAAAGAGACCCAGTACTTC. This sequence encodes CASSMGTGPKETQYF.

The V gene is TRBV7-3, the J gene TRBJ1-5; D is unclear. The ends were cut back, 3 bases at V and 1 base at J, with 22 bases in the middle. The CDR3 loop spans 19 amino acids. CDR1 is SGHTA, CDR2 FQGTGA, per germline. The CDR3 nucleotides read TGTGCCAGCAGCTTTCTACTACCCAGCCGACCTCGGAGCAATCAGCCCCAGCATTTT. This translates into CASSFLLPSRPRSNQPQHF.

The J gene is TRBJ1-4, the V gene TRBV9; D is possibly TRBD1 (5 bases). This CDR3 is built from 14 residues. Germline V gene sequence: CDR1 SGDLS, CDR2 YYNGEE. Trimming cost V 2 bases and J 7 bases, with 12 bases left between them. The CDR3 reads CASSVGVQGEKLFF. DNA for the CDR3: TGTGCCAGCAGCGTCGGAGTCCAGGGTGAAAAACTGTTTTTT.

V usage is TRBV6-1 and J usage is TRBJ2-1; 8 bases fit TRBD2. CDR3 length equals 14 residues. The ends lost 4 bases at V and 3 bases at J; junction bases unmatched: 2. Germline V gives CDR1 MNHNS, CDR2 SASEGT. CDR3 sequence reads: CASSALADYNEQFF. Here the CDR3 DNA reads TGTGCCAGCAGTGCACTAGCGGACTACAATGAGCAGTTCTTC.

The chain links TRBV18 to TRBJ1-1, with 7 nucleotides matching TRBD1. CDR3 length equals 14 residues. V shed 2 bases and J 5 bases; nucleotides not matched to a gene: 5. Germline CDR1 is KGHSH and CDR2 is LQKENI. The CDR3 coding sequence is TGTGCCAGCTCACCAAGCTTACAGGGGACTGAAGCTTTCTTT. The encoded protein is CASSPSLQGTEAFF.

The J gene is TRBJ2-7, the V gene TRBV27; 8 bases are shared with TRBD2. Trimming took 2 bases from V and 6 from J; bases not matched to a gene: 9. Germline V gene sequence: CDR1 MNHEY, CDR2 SMNVEV (reference sequence). The CDR3 runs to 15 residues. The CDR3 sequence is CASSLKGGGSLEQYF. The DNA for the CDR3 is TGTGCCAGCAGTTTAAAGGGCGGGGGGTCTCTCGAGCAGTACTTC.

The J gene is TRBJ1-2, the V gene TRBV9; 10 bases map to TRBD1. Unmatched junction bases numbered 1, after V lost 0 bases and J lost 8 bases. The CDR3 has 13 amino acids. Germline lookup yields CDR1 SGDLS and CDR2 YYNGEE. CDR3 loop: CASSVGDRGGYTF. CDR3 DNA sequence: TGTGCCAGCAGCGTAGGGGACAGGGGCGGCTACACCTTC.

This chain joins TRBV7-6 and TRBJ1-5; 7 positions agree with TRBD1. Germline V gene lookup returns CDR1 SGHVS and CDR2 FNYEAQ. The V segment lost 5 bases and the J segment 2 bases; nucleotides outside the gene matches: 12. CDR3 length: 17 amino acids. The CDR3 protein is CASSTFDRDQGNQPQHF. The DNA for the CDR3 is TGTGCCAGCAGCACTTTCGACAGGGATCAAGGCAATCAGCCCCAGCATTTT.

V gene TRBV5-1 combines with J gene TRBJ2-4; D possibly corresponds to TRBD2 (6 bases). CDR1 and CDR2 from the germline V gene are SGHRS and YFSETQ. The CDR3 is 15 amino acids. V lost 6 bases, J lost 3 bases, and 16 bases lay in between. CDR3 loop: CASMPGRGDKNIQYF. Written as DNA, the CDR3 is TGCGCCAGCATGCCGGGGCGGGGTGACAAAAACATTCAGTACTTC.

In DNA form, the CDR3 reads TGTGCCAGCAGCTTAAGACTTAATGAAAAACTGTTTTTT. Translation gives CASSLRLNEKLFF. This chain links TRBV7-2 with TRBJ1-4; no reliable D call. V dropped 2 bases and J dropped 4 bases, with 5 bases sitting between them. CDR3 length: 13 amino acids. From germline, CDR1 is SGHTA and CDR2 FQGNSA.

The chain uses TRBV9 and TRBJ2-7, with TRBD1 matching over 8 bases. Germline V gives CDR1 SGDLS, CDR2 YYNGEE. Trimming took 0 bases from V and 2 from J; bases not matched to a gene: 4. This CDR3 region has 15 residues. CDR3 sequence reads: CASSVGQGSTYEQYF. CDR3 DNA sequence: TGTGCCAGCAGCGTAGGACAGGGGAGCACCTACGAGCAGTACTTC.

The chain uses TRBV9 and TRBJ2-2; 8 nucleotides agree with TRBD1. The junction had 5 bases not matched to a gene; V was cut back by 4 bases and J by 0 bases. The CDR3 has 16 residues. Germline V lookup: CDR1 SGDLS, CDR2 YYNGEE. The CDR3 DNA sequence: TGTGCCAGCAGCTTGACGACAGGGGCGAACACCGGGGAGCTGTTTTTT. Amino acid sequence: CASSLTTGANTGELFF.

This rearrangement joins TRBV7-2 to TRBJ1-6; D is undetermined. CDR3 length: 15 amino acids. V was cut by 1 base and J by 3 bases, with 7 bases left in between. Germline CDR1 SGHTA, CDR2 FQGNSA. The CDR3 nucleotides read TGTGCCAGCAGCTTAGACCGGGGCTATAATTCACCCCTCCACTTT. Its protein is CASSLDRGYNSPLHF.

The chain employs TRBV28 and TRBJ1-1; D gene unclear. CDR1 MDHEN and CDR2 SYDVKM come from the germline V gene. V was cut by 4 bases and J by 1 base, with 13 bases left in between. This CDR3 has 15 amino acids. CDR3 sequence: CASSYSHNRNTEAFF. CDR3 nucleotide sequence: TGTGCCAGCAGTTACAGTCACAACCGGAACACTGAAGCTTTCTTT.

The genes are TRBV19 and TRBJ2-3; perhaps TRBD1 as D (5 bases). Trimming left V 10 bases short and J 2 bases short, with 13 bases between. This CDR3 is 13 amino acids long. Germline V gene lookup returns CDR1 LNHDA and CDR2 SQIVND (reference sequence). In DNA form, the CDR3 reads TGTGCCACCTCCAGGGTAATCACAGATACGCAGTATTTT. This encodes CATSRVITDTQYF.

This chain connects TRBV7-2 to TRBJ2-2; TRBD2 is a possible D gene (6 bases). Germline-derived CDR1 and CDR2 are SGHTA and FQGNSA. This CDR3 has 14 amino acids. V dropped 5 bases and J dropped 2 bases, with 9 bases sitting between them. CDR3 protein: CASSNSGNTGELFF. The CDR3 DNA sequence: TGTGCCAGCAGCAATAGCGGTAACACCGGGGAGCTGTTTTTT.

The chain links TRBV29-1 to TRBJ2-1, with 7 bases that match TRBD1. The V segment lost 8 bases and the J segment 4 bases; nucleotides outside the gene matches: 11. The CDR3 sequence is 14 residues long. The germline V gene has CDR1 SQVTM and CDR2 ANQGSEA. The CDR3 DNA reads TGCAGCACCACCGGGACAGTGTATTACAATGAGCAGTTCTTC. Translated, it gives CSTTGTVYYNEQFF.

This chain links TRBV11-2 with TRBJ2-1; 7 nucleotides agree with TRBD1. V was pared by 4 bases and J by 3 bases, with 3 bases of the junction left unmatched. Looked up from germline, CDR1 is SGHAT and CDR2 is FQNNGV. The CDR3 has 14 residues. This chain's CDR3 is CASSSGQYYNEQFF. In DNA form, the CDR3 reads TGTGCCAGCAGCTCGGGACAGTACTACAATGAGCAGTTCTTC.

The chain employs TRBV4-3 and TRBJ1-2, with D perhaps matching TRBD1 (6 bases). Trimming stripped 3 bases from V and 2 bases from J, with 10 bases between. Germline V gene data show CDR1 as LGHNA and CDR2 as YSLEER. This CDR3 is built from 14 residues. CDR3 DNA sequence: TGCGCCAGCAGCCACGACAGGACGAACTATGGCTACACCTTC. Translating gives CASSHDRTNYGYTF.

V usage is TRBV9 and J usage is TRBJ1-2; D is unclear. The V gene lost 4 bases and the J gene lost 6 bases, with 13 bases spanning the gap. CDR1 is SGDLS and CDR2 is YYNGEE in the germline V gene. The CDR3 has 13 amino acids. The CDR3: CASSTPGKDGYTF. The CDR3 coding sequence is TGTGCCAGCAGCACCCCGGGAAAGGATGGCTACACCTTC. Filled out from reference TRBV9 and TRBJ1-2, the complete variable domain reads DSGVTQTPKHLITATGQRVTLRCSPRSGDLSVYWYQQSLDQGLQFLIQYYNGEERAKGNILERFSAQQFPDLHSELNLSSLELGDSALYFCASSTPGKDGYTFGSGTRLTVV.

The chain has TRBV5-1 and TRBJ2-6; no definite D call. This CDR3 has 15 residues. Germline CDR1 reads SGHRS; CDR2 reads YFSETQ. The V and J ends lost 0 bases and 4 bases respectively, with 8 bases between them. The CDR3 here is CASSLDSKGANVLTF. The CDR3 bases are TGCGCCAGCAGCTTGGACAGCAAAGGGGCCAACGTCCTGACTTTC.

V usage is TRBV10-3 and J usage is TRBJ2-7, with 7 bases identical to TRBD2. The CDR3 spans 12 residues. In germline, CDR1 is ENHRY, CDR2 SYGVKD. V lost 4 bases to trimming and J lost 7 bases; unmatched junction nucleotides: 4. CDR3 nucleotide sequence: TGTGCCATCAGTGTGGGAGGGACGGAGCAGTACTTC. Its translation is CAISVGGTEQYF.

The chain is built from TRBV14 and TRBJ2-5, with D possibly being TRBD1 (6 bases). CDR3 size: 13 residues. Trimming removed 1 base from V and 4 bases from J, with 7 bases in between. Per germline, CDR1 SGHDN and CDR2 FVKESK. CDR3 nucleotide sequence: TGTGCCAGCAGCCAAGGGGGGCGAGAGACCCAGTACTTC. Protein: CASSQGGRETQYF.

This chain uses TRBV11-3 with TRBJ1-3; TRBD1 matches 7 bases. The CDR3 runs 14 residues. The V gene's germline CDR1 is SGHNT and CDR2 YENEEA. V lost 5 bases and J lost 1; bases outside the gene matches: 2. CDR3 nucleotides: TGTGCCAGCAGCCGACAGGGATCTGGAAACACCATATATTTT. Translation: CASSRQGSGNTIYF.